This passage covers 16 T cell receptor beta chains from one sample sequenced in a study of blood T cell repertoires in COVID-19. Assay used: immunoSEQ multiplex PCR; TCRdb lists only in-frame clones, some missing. The sample lists tens of thousands of clones, roughly 73% occurring once. What was sequenced was peripheral blood. The receptors shown here come from a human donor in a cohort sampled during active or convalescent COVID-19.

This chain links TRBV6-1 with TRBJ1-1; maybe TRBD1 (5 bases). CDR3 length: 14 amino acids. The V and J ends lost 3 bases and 7 bases respectively, with 15 bases between them. The germline CDR1 and CDR2 sequences are MNHNS and SASEGT. CDR3 coding DNA: TGTGCCAGCAGTGATTGGGACGGGAGAAATGAAGCTTTCTTT. Translated: CASSDWDGRNEAFF.

The rearrangement uses TRBV18 and TRBJ1-1, with D perhaps matching TRBD1 (6 bases). The CDR3 has 14 residues. The germline CDR1 and CDR2 sequences are KGHSH and LQKENI. Trimming took off 3 bases at V and 4 bases at J, with 12 bases between the two ends. CDR3 residues: CASSPLGASTEAFF. The CDR3 DNA follows: TGTGCCAGCTCACCCTTGGGGGCGAGCACTGAAGCTTTCTTT. The whole variable domain, remainder taken from reference TRBV18 and TRBJ1-1, is NAGVMQNPRHLVRRRGQEARLRCSPMKGHSHVYWYRQLPEEGLKFMVYLQKENIIDESGMPKERFSAEFPKEGPSILRIQQVVRGDSAAYFCASSPLGASTEAFFGQGTRLTVV.

The chain carries TRBV28 and TRBJ2-5; 8 positions match TRBD1. Germline V lookup: CDR1 MDHEN, CDR2 SYDVKM. Losses at the gene ends were 5 bases for V and 6 bases for J; bases not matched to a gene: 5. CDR3 length equals 13 residues. As DNA, the CDR3 is TGTGCCAGCAGTGGACAGGGTTCGAAGACCCAGTACTTC. This gives the protein CASSGQGSKTQYF. Together with reference TRBV28 and TRBJ2-5, the CDR3 gives the full variable domain: DVKVTQSSRYLVKRTGEKVFLECVQDMDHENMFWYRQDPGLGLRLIYFSYDVKMKEKGDIPEGYSVSREKKERFSLILESASTNQTSMYLCASSGQGSKTQYFGPGTRLLVL.

The V gene is TRBV5-1, the J gene TRBJ2-3, with D unresolved. CDR3 size: 15 residues. Trimming left V 0 bases short and J 1 base short, with 9 bases between. Germline V CDR1 and CDR2: SGHRS, YFSETQ. The CDR3 spells CASSLEVAGTDTQYF. The CDR3 DNA reads as TGCGCCAGCAGCTTGGAAGTGGCGGGCACAGATACGCAGTATTTT.

V is TRBV28 and J is TRBJ1-3, with D uncertain. Germline assignment: CDR1 MDHEN and CDR2 SYDVKM. This CDR3 comprises 13 residues. Trimming cost V 7 bases and J 4 bases, with 11 bases left between them. CDR3 sequence (DNA): TGTGCCAGCACCCGAGGGAGGGGAAACACCATATATTTT. This codes for CASTRGRGNTIYF.

The chain is built from TRBV9 and TRBJ2-7; possibly TRBD1 for D (5 bases). Germline CDR1 is SGDLS and CDR2 is YYNGEE. The CDR3 length is 15 residues. V lost 3 bases to trimming and J lost 7 bases, with 20 bases between them. The CDR3 is CASSARAPGPGEQYV. Here the CDR3 DNA reads TGTGCCAGCAGCGCACGCGCGCCGGGCCCAGGGGAGCAGTACGTC.

This sequence joins TRBV14 and TRBJ2-7, with D perhaps TRBD1 (5 bases). CDR3 length equals 17 residues. Trimming left V 0 bases short and J 2 bases short, with 17 bases between. Per germline, CDR1 SGHDN and CDR2 FVKESK. DNA of the CDR3: TGTGCCAGCAGCCAAGACCTCTATGCAGGGAACCCCTACGAGCAGTACTTC. Protein: CASSQDLYAGNPYEQYF.

The rearrangement links TRBV5-4 to TRBJ2-1, with 8 bases matching TRBD1. Germline assignment: CDR1 SGHNT and CDR2 YYREEE (reference sequence). The CDR3 has 15 amino acids. V lost 4 bases and J lost 6; bases outside the gene matches: 9. The CDR3 bases are TGTGCCAGCAGCCCCGCAGGGGGCAGGGGCAATGAGCAGTTCTTC. It translates to CASSPAGGRGNEQFF.

V gene TRBV7-3 combines with J gene TRBJ2-7, with D perhaps TRBD1 (7 bases). V dropped 0 bases and J dropped 2 bases, with 14 bases sitting between them. CDR1 is SGHTA, CDR2 FQGTGA, per germline. This CDR3 contains 16 residues. The CDR3 nucleotides read TGTGCCAGCAGCTTAACCGCGGGACAGCCTCCCTACGAGCAGTACTTC. Encoded protein: CASSLTAGQPPYEQYF.

The chain joins TRBV7-2 to TRBJ2-2; tentatively, D is TRBD2 (6 bases). This CDR3 comprises 17 residues. V dropped 5 bases and J dropped 4 bases, with 20 bases sitting between them. CDR1 and CDR2 from the germline V gene are SGHTA and FQGNSA. CDR3 sequence: CASSPTGKGGLTGELFF. Here the CDR3 DNA reads TGTGCCAGCAGCCCTACTGGAAAGGGAGGCCTCACCGGGGAGCTGTTTTTT.

V and J are TRBV19 and TRBJ1-3; D is uncertain. The CDR3 extends over 16 amino acids. In germline, CDR1 is LNHDA, CDR2 SQIVND (reference sequence). Trimming pared 2 bases from V and 1 base from J, leaving 12 bases between. The CDR3 sequence is CASSIKAPGSGNTIYF. CDR3 coding DNA: TGTGCCAGTAGTATAAAGGCCCCCGGGTCTGGAAACACCATATATTTT.

This clone is medium-sized in the sample. This chain links TRBV5-6 with TRBJ2-7; D perhaps matches TRBD2 (5 bases). The V and J ends lost 4 bases and 3 bases respectively, with 17 bases between them. Germline V lookup: CDR1 SGHDT, CDR2 YYEEEE. The length of the CDR3 is 15 residues. CDR3 sequence (DNA): TGTGCCAGCAGCCAGGACGGGAATAGTCGCTACGAGCAGTACTTC. Its protein product is CASSQDGNSRYEQYF.

The table lists this clone with a few counts. The rearrangement uses TRBV29-1 and TRBJ2-7; TRBD1 agrees at 8 bases. V gave up 6 bases and J gave up 4 bases; unmatched junction bases: 5. This CDR3 has 12 residues. The germline gives CDR1 SQVTM, CDR2 ANQGSEA. For the CDR3, the DNA is TGCAGCGTCACCAGGGGGCTGTACGAGCAGTACTTC. Its translation: CSVTRGLYEQYF.

The gene calls are TRBV6-5 and TRBJ2-5, with 7 bases matching TRBD2. The CDR3 totals 15 residues. Germline CDR1 reads MNHEY; CDR2 reads SVGAGI. The V and J ends lost 8 bases and 5 bases, in that order; junction bases with no gene match: 14. The CDR3 is CASHKTSRARETQYF. The CDR3, as DNA: TGTGCCAGCCACAAGACTAGCCGAGCCAGGGAGACCCAGTACTTC.

The chain employs TRBV11-2 and TRBJ2-7; D may be TRBD1 (5 bases). Between the trimmed V and J ends, which lost 3 bases and 1 base, there was a span of 10 bases. This CDR3 has 14 residues. From germline, CDR1 is SGHAT and CDR2 FQNNGV. This CDR3 reads CASSFQTVSYEQYF. The CDR3 coding sequence is TGTGCCAGCAGCTTTCAGACAGTTTCCTACGAGCAGTACTTC.

This chain connects TRBV6-5 to TRBJ2-5; 9 bases fit TRBD2. The V gene end was trimmed by 4 bases and the J gene end by 1 base; junction bases not matched to a gene: 4. The CDR3 runs to 15 residues. The germline V gene has CDR1 MNHEY and CDR2 SVGAGI. The CDR3 loop is CASSFSGGFQETQYF. The CDR3 coding sequence is TGTGCCAGCAGTTTTAGCGGGGGATTCCAAGAGACCCAGTACTTC.